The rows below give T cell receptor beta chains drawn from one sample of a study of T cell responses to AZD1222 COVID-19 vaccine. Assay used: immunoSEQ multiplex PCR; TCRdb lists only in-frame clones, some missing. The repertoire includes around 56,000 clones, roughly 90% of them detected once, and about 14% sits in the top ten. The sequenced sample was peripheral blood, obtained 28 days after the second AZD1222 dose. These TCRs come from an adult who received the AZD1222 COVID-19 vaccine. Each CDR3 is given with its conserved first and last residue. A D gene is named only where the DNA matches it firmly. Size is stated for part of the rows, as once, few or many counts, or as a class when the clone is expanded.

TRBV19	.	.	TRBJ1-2	CASSPKRDTSQGGYTF	TGTGCCAGTAGCCCGAAACGGGACACCAGCCAGGGGGGCTACACCTTC
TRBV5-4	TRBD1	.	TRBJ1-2	CASRSQGAEEGYTF	TGTGCCAGCAGATCGCAGGGGGCCGAAGAGGGCTACACCTTC
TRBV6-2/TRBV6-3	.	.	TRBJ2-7	CASSIGTPYEQYF	TGTGCCAGCAGTATCGGGACTCCTTACGAGCAGTACTTC
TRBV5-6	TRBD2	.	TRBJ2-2	CASSSEREDTGELFF	TGTGCCAGCAGCTCTGAACGGGAGGACACCGGGGAGCTGTTTTTT
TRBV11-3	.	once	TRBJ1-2	CASSRGSREGYTF	TGTGCCAGCAGCCGGGGGTCCAGGGAAGGCTACACCTTC
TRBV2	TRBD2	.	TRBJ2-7	CASSARLAGTGYEQYF	TGTGCCAGCAGCGCACGACTAGCGGGAACAGGCTACGAGCAGTACTTC
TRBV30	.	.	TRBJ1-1	CASGGPNTEAFF	TGTGCCTCCGGGGGGCCGAACACTGAAGCTTTCTTT
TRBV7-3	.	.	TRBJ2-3	CASSLKGRAADTQYF	TGTGCCAGCAGCTTAAAGGGAAGGGCGGCAGATACGCAGTATTTT
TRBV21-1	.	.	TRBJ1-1	CASTRQGETEAFF	TGTGCCAGCACTAGACAGGGGGAGACTGAAGCTTTCTTT
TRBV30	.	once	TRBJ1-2	CAWMRRGLANYGYTF	TGTGCCTGGATGAGAAGGGGGTTGGCTAACTATGGCTACACCTTC